A single sample gave rise to the 30 T cell receptor beta chains below, sequenced in a study of blood T cell repertoires in COVID-19. Clones were read by immunoSEQ multiplex PCR, and TCRdb kept only the in-frame ones, dropping some. The data contain under 200,000 clones, around 85% of them singletons. The source material was peripheral blood. The receptors stem from a woman aged 60-70 years with COVID-19, enrolled during active disease.

This rearrangement joins TRBV29-1 to TRBJ2-7, with 8 bases aligning to TRBD2. This CDR3 region has 13 residues. Germline-derived CDR1 and CDR2 are SQVTM and ANQGSEA. Losses at the gene ends were 8 bases for V and 2 bases for J; bases not matched to a gene: 8. The CDR3 sequence is CSLGGTRTYEQYF. The CDR3 nucleotides read TGCAGCCTTGGGGGGACTAGAACCTACGAGCAGTACTTC.

The V gene is TRBV5-4, the J gene TRBJ2-7; D might be TRBD1 (6 bases). Germline loops: CDR1 SGHNT, CDR2 YYREEE (reference sequence). Trimming stripped 0 bases from V and 3 bases from J, with 16 bases between. CDR3 length: 16 amino acids. In DNA, the CDR3 is TGTGCCAGCAGCTTGGGTAACCCCGGGACAAACTACGAGCAGTACTTC. Amino acids: CASSLGNPGTNYEQYF.

The V gene is TRBV24-1, the J gene TRBJ1-5; TRBD1 aligns across 9 bases. V trimming: 3 bases; J trimming: 6 bases; junction bases outside the gene matches: 2. The CDR3 spans 14 residues. Germline values: CDR1 KGHDR, CDR2 SFDVKD. In nucleotides, the CDR3 is TGTGCCACCAGTGATGGACAGGGGACTCAGCCCCAGCATTTT. Protein sequence: CATSDGQGTQPQHF.

CDR3 protein: CAWSPRGAFF. CDR3 nucleotide sequence: TGTGCCTGGAGTCCCAGAGGAGCTTTCTTT. The V and J genes are TRBV30 and TRBJ1-1, with no clear D. The V gene's germline CDR1 is GTSNPN and CDR2 SVGIG (reference sequence). Trimming stripped 2 bases from V and 10 bases from J, with 8 bases between. The CDR3 loop spans 10 amino acids.

The chain links TRBV4-2 to TRBJ1-1; the D gene is possibly TRBD1 (5 bases). The CDR3 loop spans 15 amino acids. Germline values: CDR1 LGHNA, CDR2 YNFKEQ. V was clipped by 4 bases and J by 4 bases, with 16 bases between them. Here the CDR3 reads CASSLAGGSGTEAFF. As DNA, the CDR3 is TGTGCCAGCAGCCTCGCCGGGGGAAGCGGCACTGAAGCTTTCTTT.

This chain joins TRBV6-2 or TRBV6-3 and TRBJ1-5, with 7 nucleotides matching TRBD1. This CDR3 has 15 residues. Germline-derived CDR1 and CDR2 are MNHEY and SVGEGT. Unmatched junction bases numbered 9, after V lost 6 bases and J lost 4 bases. CDR3 coding DNA: TGTGCCAGCAGATACGGACAGGCGCCTAATCAGCCCCAGCATTTT. It specifies CASRYGQAPNQPQHF.

The gene calls are TRBV29-1 and TRBJ1-2; D is perhaps TRBD1 (5 bases). The V end was cut by 3 bases, the J end by 8 bases, with 13 bases between. The CDR3 is 12 residues long. Per germline, CDR1 SQVTM and CDR2 ANQGSEA. DNA for the CDR3: TGCAGCGTTGACGGTGGGGCGGTCGGCTACACCTTC. Its translation: CSVDGGAVGYTF.

The rearrangement uses TRBV24-1 and TRBJ2-2; D may be TRBD1 (6 bases). Trimming pared 4 bases from V and 1 base from J, leaving 12 bases between. This CDR3 comprises 16 residues. Germline V gene sequence: CDR1 KGHDR, CDR2 SFDVKD. The CDR3, as DNA: TGTGCCACCAGTGACCCGGGACACCGGAACACCGGGGAGCTGTTTTTT. This gives the protein CATSDPGHRNTGELFF.

The chain uses TRBV11-3 and TRBJ2-1; 7 bases line up with TRBD1. The CDR3 spans 15 residues. Per the germline V gene, CDR1 is SGHNT and CDR2 is YENEEA. Trimming at V came to 1 base and at J to 2 bases, leaving 2 bases not matched to a gene. The CDR3 is CASSLGGGPYNEQFF. The DNA of the CDR3 is TGTGCCAGCAGCTTAGGAGGGGGCCCCTACAATGAGCAGTTCTTC. The variable domain in full, completed from reference TRBV11-3 and TRBJ2-1, reads EAGVVQSPRYKIIEKKQPVAFWCNPISGHNTLYWYLQNLGQGPELLIRYENEEAVDDSQLPKDRFSAERLKGVDSTLKIQPAELGDSAVYLCASSLGGGPYNEQFFGPGTRLTVL.

V is TRBV19 and J is TRBJ1-1; 10 nucleotides match TRBD1. The CDR3 length is 14 residues. The V gene's germline CDR1 is LNHDA and CDR2 SQIVND (reference sequence). The trim removed 7 bases at V and 6 bases at J, leaving 8 bases unmatched. CDR3 nucleotide sequence: TGTGCCAGTAATAGGCGGGACAGGGGTTCTGAAGCTTTCTTT. Translated, it gives CASNRRDRGSEAFF.

This clone was seen more than once but under ten times. V and J are TRBV18 and TRBJ1-2, with 8 nucleotides matching TRBD1. V lost 3 bases to trimming and J lost 4 bases; unmatched junction nucleotides: 4. This CDR3 spans 14 amino acids. Germline V gene lookup returns CDR1 KGHSH and CDR2 LQKENI. CDR3 region: CASSPGQVLYGYTF. DNA for the CDR3: TGTGCCAGCTCACCGGGACAGGTCCTCTATGGCTACACCTTC.

The genes are TRBV19 and TRBJ1-3; the D is unclear. There are 16 residues in the CDR3. With 6 bases removed from V and 0 bases from J, the gap between germline ends came to 15 bases. The V gene's germline CDR1 is LNHDA and CDR2 SQIVND (reference sequence). CDR3 nucleotides: TGTGCCAGTAGGATTGCGGGAACCAACTCTGGAAACACCATATATTTT. Residues: CASRIAGTNSGNTIYF.

The table lists this clone with a count of one. The chain uses TRBV12-3 or TRBV12-4 and TRBJ1-4; 10 bases agree with TRBD1. V trimming: 6 bases; J trimming: 8 bases; junction bases outside the gene matches: 3. The CDR3 extends over 13 amino acids. CDR3 nucleotides: TGTGCCAGCAGCAGGACAGGGGGAGAAAAACTGTTTTTT. Translation: CASSRTGGEKLFF.

This clone has only a few counts. V gene TRBV5-4 combines with J gene TRBJ2-5; D unclear. The CDR3 spans 14 residues. CDR1 and CDR2 (germline): SGHNT, YYREEE (reference sequence). Trimming removed 4 bases from V and 1 base from J, with 11 bases in between. Here the CDR3 DNA reads TGTGCCAGCAGCAAAACAAGAACCCAAGAGACCCAGTACTTC. Its protein is CASSKTRTQETQYF.

This sequence joins TRBV11-2 and TRBJ1-2; no clear D. This CDR3 has 16 amino acids. Germline V gene data show CDR1 as SGHAT and CDR2 as FQNNGV. Trimming removed 3 bases at V and 5 bases at J, with 19 bases between. The CDR3 reads CASSLYHSSTEYGYTF. The CDR3 DNA is TGTGCCAGCAGCTTGTACCATTCGAGCACGGAGTATGGCTACACCTTC.

The chain recombines TRBV4-3 with TRBJ2-7, with TRBD1 identical over 8 bases. This CDR3 is built from 16 residues. V shed 1 base, J shed 5 bases, and the junction held 10 bases outside the gene matches. The germline gives CDR1 LGHNA, CDR2 YSLEER. CDR3 region: CASSQVSPGTGHEQYF. The CDR3 DNA sequence: TGCGCCAGCAGCCAAGTCTCCCCCGGGACAGGCCACGAGCAGTACTTC.

The chain joins TRBV28 to TRBJ1-2; tentative D call: TRBD1 (5 bases). The CDR3 is made up of 13 amino acids. The germline V gene has CDR1 MDHEN and CDR2 SYDVKM. V was trimmed by 10 bases and J by 3 bases, leaving 15 bases between them. DNA for the CDR3: TGTGCCACCCGGTCGGGGGGTTACTATGGCTACACCTTC. Translating it yields CATRSGGYYGYTF.

This chain joins TRBV5-1 and TRBJ2-7; maybe TRBD2 (7 bases). V was pared by 3 bases and J by 3 bases, with 13 bases between. The CDR3 extends over 14 amino acids. The germline V gene encodes CDR1 SGHRS and CDR2 YFSETQ. As DNA, the CDR3 is TGCGCCAGCAGCTCCTCGGGGGGCTACTACGAGCAGTACTTC. Translating it yields CASSSSGGYYEQYF.

V and J are TRBV6-2 or TRBV6-3 and TRBJ1-2; the match to TRBD1 covers 9 bases. V shed 5 bases and J 2 bases; nucleotides not matched to a gene: 0. The CDR3 has 13 amino acids. Germline-derived CDR1 and CDR2 are MNHEY and SVGEGT. CDR3 loop: CASSDRGNYGYTF. The CDR3, as DNA: TGTGCCAGCAGTGACAGGGGGAACTATGGCTACACCTTC.

This rearrangement joins TRBV20-1 to TRBJ1-5; unclear D gene. This CDR3 contains 10 residues. In germline, CDR1 is DFQATT, CDR2 SNEGSKA (reference sequence). Trimming removed 5 bases at V and 7 bases at J, with 6 bases between. The CDR3 here is CSAGEQPQHF. The CDR3 DNA is TGCAGTGCTGGGGAGCAGCCCCAGCATTTT.

The chain employs TRBV5-8 and TRBJ1-1; TRBD1 agrees at 7 bases. The CDR3 runs to 12 residues. From germline, CDR1 is SGHTS and CDR2 YDEGEE. V shed 3 bases, J shed 8 bases, and the junction held 4 bases outside the gene matches. The CDR3 coding sequence is TGTGCCAGCAGCTGGCACAGGGGCGAAGCTTTCTTT. Its translation: CASSWHRGEAFF.

The rearrangement links TRBV29-1 to TRBJ1-2; TRBD1 might be the D (6 bases). The length of the CDR3 is 12 residues. V lost 1 base and J lost 5, with 8 bases in between. CDR1 is SQVTM, CDR2 ANQGSEA, per germline. The CDR3 coding sequence is TGCAGCGTTGAAGGGACAGCTTATGGCTACACCTTC. Translated: CSVEGTAYGYTF.

The chain carries TRBV29-1 and TRBJ2-7, with D unclear. Germline V gives CDR1 SQVTM, CDR2 ANQGSEA. The CDR3 loop spans 10 amino acids. V gave up 6 bases and J gave up 5 bases, with 8 bases separating them. The CDR3 coding sequence is TGCAGCGTCCCCGTAGACGAGCAGTACTTC. The encoded protein is CSVPVDEQYF.

The rearrangement uses TRBV7-9 and TRBJ2-7; D unclear. Trimming removed 2 bases from V and 5 bases from J, with 4 bases in between. The CDR3 consists of 11 residues. Germline CDR1 and CDR2: SEHNR and FQNEAQ (reference sequence). CDR3 region: CASSLTDEQYF. CDR3 nucleotide sequence: TGTGCCAGCAGCTTAACGGACGAGCAGTACTTC.

The rearrangement joins TRBV7-9 to TRBJ2-1; TRBD2 matches at 8 bases. The J segment lost 9 bases and the V segment lost 8 bases, leaving 18 bases of the junction unmatched. From germline, CDR1 is SEHNR and CDR2 FQNEAQ (reference sequence). The CDR3 is made up of 16 amino acids. This CDR3 is CASSLGRIAGLGEQFF. CDR3 nucleotides: TGTGCCAGCTCCCTTGGGCGTATAGCGGGGTTGGGTGAGCAGTTCTTC.

The V and J genes are TRBV30 and TRBJ2-2; D is undetermined. The CDR3 extends over 13 amino acids. V lost 2 bases and J lost 6, with 10 bases in between. The V gene's germline CDR1 is GTSNPN and CDR2 SVGIG (reference sequence). CDR3 loop: CAWSIFRAGELFF. CDR3 sequence (DNA): TGTGCCTGGAGTATATTTCGCGCCGGGGAGCTGTTTTTT.

The chain recombines TRBV10-1 with TRBJ2-3, with TRBD2 matching 10 bases. This CDR3 is built from 14 residues. The V segment lost 5 bases and the J segment 5 bases; nucleotides outside the gene matches: 4. Germline V gives CDR1 WNHNN, CDR2 SYGVQD (reference sequence). CDR3 region: CASSRTSGQDTQYF. As DNA, the CDR3 is TGCGCCAGCAGTCGGACTAGCGGACAAGATACGCAGTATTTT.

The chain joins TRBV5-1 to TRBJ1-4; D remains unclear. The CDR3 sequence is 13 residues long. The V end lost 7 bases, the J end lost 7 bases, and 14 bases lay between the germline ends. Germline V gives CDR1 SGHRS, CDR2 YFSETQ. The CDR3 loop reads CASSKALGEKLFF. The CDR3 bases are TGCGCCAGCTCGAAAGCGTTGGGTGAAAAACTGTTTTTT.

The CDR3 bases are TGTGCCAGCAGCCAGAGGGCGACAGGGCCACAGCCCCAGCATTTT. Its translation: CASSQRATGPQPQHF. This chain connects TRBV7-2 to TRBJ1-5, with 7 bases matching TRBD1. The J segment lost 7 bases and the V segment lost 5 bases, leaving 11 bases of the junction unmatched. Germline V gene data show CDR1 as SGHTA and CDR2 as FQGNSA. CDR3 length equals 15 residues.

The chain has TRBV5-4 and TRBJ2-3; 7 bases match TRBD2. Germline loops: CDR1 SGHNT, CDR2 YYREEE (reference sequence). V shed 4 bases, J shed 0 bases, and the junction held 8 bases outside the gene matches. This CDR3 comprises 16 residues. CDR3 protein: CASSGLTSPSTDTQYF. Here the CDR3 DNA reads TGTGCCAGCAGCGGACTGACTAGCCCTAGCACAGATACGCAGTATTTT.